This T cell receptor beta chain was identified in a study of metastatic and nonmetastatic thyroid tumors. This clone was seen at least ten times. TCRdb redid the clone calls on the PCR reads using MiXCR. In the table there are some 30,000 clones, 4% to 5% of which are singletons. Trimming removed 3 bases at V and 4 bases at J, with 7 bases between. Germline V CDR1 and CDR2: SEHNR, FQNEAQ (reference sequence). This CDR3 contains 13 residues. No patient had received any treatment before thyroid surgery. This TCR was recovered from a female donor with papillary thyroid cancer or a benign thyroid nodule (not recorded which). Some clones in this sample may be carry-over from other donors' samples. The chain couples TRBV7-9 to TRBJ1-5; unclear D gene. Sequenced sample: blood. CDR3 DNA: TGTGCCAGCAGCTTGGGAGTAAATCAGCCCCAGCATTTT. It codes for CASSLGVNQPQHF. The full variable domain, with the rest looked up from reference TRBV7-9 and TRBJ1-5, is DTGVSQNPRHKITKRGQNVTFRCDPISEHNRLYWYRQTLGQGPEFLTYFQNEAQLEKSRLLSDRFSAERPKGSFSTLEIQRTEQGDSAMYLCASSLGVNQPQHFGDGTRLSIL.